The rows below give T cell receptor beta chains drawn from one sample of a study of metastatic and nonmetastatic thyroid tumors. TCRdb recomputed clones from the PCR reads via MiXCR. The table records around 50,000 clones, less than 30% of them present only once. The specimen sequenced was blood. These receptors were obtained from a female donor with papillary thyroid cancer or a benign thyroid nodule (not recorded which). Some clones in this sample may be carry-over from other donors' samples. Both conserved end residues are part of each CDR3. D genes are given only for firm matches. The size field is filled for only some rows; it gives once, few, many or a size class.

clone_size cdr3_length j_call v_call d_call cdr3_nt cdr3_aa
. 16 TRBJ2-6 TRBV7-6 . TGTGCCAGCAGCCCTGGGGACGTCTCTGGGGCCAACGTCCTGACTTTC CASSPGDVSGANVLTF
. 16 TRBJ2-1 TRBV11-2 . TGTGCCAGCAGCTTAGGTTGGGTGAAGACCTACAATGAGCAGTTCTTC CASSLGWVKTYNEQFF
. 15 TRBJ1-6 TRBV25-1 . TGTGCCAGCAGTGAATTCGAGTACTATAATTCACCCCTCCACTTT CASSEFEYYNSPLHF
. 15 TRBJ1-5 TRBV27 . TGTGCCAGCAGTTTATCCCACGGGACGAATCAGCCCCAGCATTTT CASSLSHGTNQPQHF
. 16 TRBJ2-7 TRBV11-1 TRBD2 TGTGCCAGCAGCCTAACTAGCGGGGGTAACTCCTACGAGCAGTACTTC CASSLTSGGNSYEQYF
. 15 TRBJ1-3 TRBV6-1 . TGTGCCAGCAGTGAAATGGTGCTCTCTGGAAACACCATATATTTT CASSEMVLSGNTIYF
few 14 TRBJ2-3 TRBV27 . TGTGCCAGCAGTTCTAACTCGGGGACAGATACGCAGTATTTT CASSSNSGTDTQYF
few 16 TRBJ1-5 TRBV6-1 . TGTGCCAGCAGTGACCCCCAGGGCAGGGAGAGCCAGCCCCAGCATTTT CASSDPQGRESQPQHF
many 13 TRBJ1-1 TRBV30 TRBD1 TGTGCCTGGGGACAGGGGGCTAACACTGAAGCTTTCTTT CAWGQGANTEAFF
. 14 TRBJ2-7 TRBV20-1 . TGCAGTGCTAGGGGTTATTTTGGGACCCACGAGCAGTACTTC CSARGYFGTHEQYF
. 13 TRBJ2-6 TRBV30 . TGTGCCTGGAGTGTATACGGGGCCAACGTCCTGACTTTC CAWSVYGANVLTF
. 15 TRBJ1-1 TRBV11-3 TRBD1 TGTGCCAGCACCATCCGGGACAGGGGGAACACTGAAGCTTTCTTT CASTIRDRGNTEAFF
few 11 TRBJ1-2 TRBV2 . TGTGCCAGCAGTGAAGGGGTCGGCTACACCTTC CASSEGVGYTF
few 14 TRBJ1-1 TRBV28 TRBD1 TGTGCCAGCGGCCTAGGACAGGGTCGGACTGAAGCTTTCTTT CASGLGQGRTEAFF
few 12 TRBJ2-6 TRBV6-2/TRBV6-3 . TGTGCCAGCAGAAGTGGGGCCAACGTCCTGACTTTC CASRSGANVLTF
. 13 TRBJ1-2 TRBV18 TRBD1 TGTGCCAGCTCACCAAACCGGGACAGCGGCTACACCTTC CASSPNRDSGYTF
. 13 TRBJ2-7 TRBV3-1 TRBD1 TGTGCCAGCAGTCATGACAGGGCCTACGAGCAGTACTTC CASSHDRAYEQYF
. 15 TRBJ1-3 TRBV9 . TGTGCCAGCAGCGTTCGTTTTGGGTCTGGAAACACCATATATTTT CASSVRFGSGNTIYF
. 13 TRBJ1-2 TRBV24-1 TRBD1 TGTGCCACCAGTGACCACGACAGGGCTGGCTACACCTTC CATSDHDRAGYTF
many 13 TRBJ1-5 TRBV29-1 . TGCAGCGCCATTACGAGGGTAGATCAGCCCCAGCATTTT CSAITRVDQPQHF
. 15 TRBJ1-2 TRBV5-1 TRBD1 TGCGCCAGCAGCTTGACAGGGGTGAGGGAAAGAGGCTACACCTTC CASSLTGVRERGYTF
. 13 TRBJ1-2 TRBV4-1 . TGCGCCAGCAGCCAAGACAGTAACTATGGCTACACCTTC CASSQDSNYGYTF
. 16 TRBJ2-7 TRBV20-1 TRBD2 TGCAGTGCCCAGGGGGGCGGGAGGGAACCTTCTGGAGAGCAGTACTTC CSAQGGGREPSGEQYF
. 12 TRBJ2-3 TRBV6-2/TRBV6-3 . TGTGCCAGCAGTTATTTTCGGGATACGCAGTATTTT CASSYFRDTQYF
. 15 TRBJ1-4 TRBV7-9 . TGTGCCAGCAGCCCCCCGACAGGCGGTAATGAAAAACTGTTTTTT CASSPPTGGNEKLFF
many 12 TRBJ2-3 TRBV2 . TGTGCCAGCAGTGCCACGCCGGATACGCAGTATTTT CASSATPDTQYF
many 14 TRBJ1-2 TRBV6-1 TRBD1 TGTGCCAGCAAAGTGACAGGGGATAACTATGGCTACACCTTC CASKVTGDNYGYTF
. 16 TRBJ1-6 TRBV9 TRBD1 TGTGCCAGCAGCGTAGGGGGGCAGGGGGTGCGCTCACCCCTCCACTTT CASSVGGQGVRSPLHF
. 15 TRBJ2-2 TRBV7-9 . TGTGCCAGCAGCCCGCACCAGGATTACCCCGGGGAGCTGTTTTTT CASSPHQDYPGELFF
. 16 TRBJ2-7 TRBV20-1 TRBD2 TGCAGTGCCCCGTCTCCCGGGACTAGCGGCAACTACGAGCAGTACTTC CSAPSPGTSGNYEQYF
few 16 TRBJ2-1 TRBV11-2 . TGTGCCAGCAGCTTAGAGCTTGGCGGATCCTACAATGAGCAGTTCTTC CASSLELGGSYNEQFF
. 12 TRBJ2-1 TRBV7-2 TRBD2 TGTGCCAGCAGCTTAGCTAGCGGGAGGGCCCACTTC CASSLASGRAHF
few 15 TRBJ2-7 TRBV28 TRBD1 TGCCGGGGAACCGGTGCACAGGGGTGGAGGAACGAGCAGTACTTC CRGTGAQGWRNEQYF
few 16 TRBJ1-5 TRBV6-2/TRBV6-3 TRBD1 TGTGCCAGCAGGCATGCCTTGGACAGGGGGCCTCAGCCCCAGCATTTT CASRHALDRGPQPQHF
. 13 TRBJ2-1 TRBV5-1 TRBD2 TGCGCCAGCAGGGCTAGCGGTTACTATGAGCAGTTCTTC CASRASGYYEQFF
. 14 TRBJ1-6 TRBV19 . TGTGCCAGTAGTGTAAAAGGACTTAATTCACCCCTCCACTTT CASSVKGLNSPLHF
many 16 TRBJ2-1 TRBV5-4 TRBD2 TGTGCCAGCAGCACCCCGGGACTAGCGGAAGGCAATGAGCAGTTCTTC CASSTPGLAEGNEQFF
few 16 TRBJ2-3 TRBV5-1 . TGCGCCAGCAGCTTGGAACAGCTCGCTAGGACAGATACGCAGTATTTT CASSLEQLARTDTQYF
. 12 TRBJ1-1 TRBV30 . TGTTCCTGGACTGGGGTGGGCACTGAAGCTTTCTTT CSWTGVGTEAFF
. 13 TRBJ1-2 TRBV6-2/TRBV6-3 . TGTGCCAGCAGTTTCGGTTTTAACTATGGCTACACCTTC CASSFGFNYGYTF
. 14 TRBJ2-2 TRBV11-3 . TGTGCCAGCAGCCACCGGGGGTACACCGGGGAGCTGTTTTTT CASSHRGYTGELFF
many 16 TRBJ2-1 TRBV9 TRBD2 TGTGCCAGCAGCCGGGGGGGACTAGCGGGAGTCAATGAGCAGTTCTTC CASSRGGLAGVNEQFF
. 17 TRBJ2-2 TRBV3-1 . TGTGCCAGCAGCCAGTCGGAAAGGGTAGGAATCACCGGGGAGCTGTTTTTT CASSQSERVGITGELFF
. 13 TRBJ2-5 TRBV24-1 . TGTGCCACCGCCGGGTCCCCAGGGGAGACCCAGTACTTC CATAGSPGETQYF
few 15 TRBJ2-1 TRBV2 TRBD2 TGTGCCAGCAGTGAAGTCCGCGGGAGAGTGGATGAGCAGTTCTTC CASSEVRGRVDEQFF
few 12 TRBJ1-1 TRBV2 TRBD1 TGTGCCAGCGGGGAACAGGGGCCCGTGGCTCTCTTT CASGEQGPVALF
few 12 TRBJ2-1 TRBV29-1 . TGCAGCGTTGCGCAGGGGAAGAATGAGCAGTTCTTC CSVAQGKNEQFF
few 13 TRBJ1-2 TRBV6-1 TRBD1 TGTGCCAGCAGGGAAACAGGGGTAGAGGGCTACACCTTC CASRETGVEGYTF
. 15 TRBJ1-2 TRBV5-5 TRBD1 TGTGCCAGCAGCTCGAGCCCGGGACAGACCTATGGCTACACCTTC CASSSSPGQTYGYTF
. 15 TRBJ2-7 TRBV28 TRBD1 TGTGCCAGCAGATACCCGGGACAGGGCATCTACGAGCAGTACTTC CASRYPGQGIYEQYF
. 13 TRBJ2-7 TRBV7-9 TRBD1 TGTGCCAGCAGCAAAGACAGGGTGGACGAGCAGTACTTC CASSKDRVDEQYF
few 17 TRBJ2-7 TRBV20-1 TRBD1 TGCAGTGCTAGAGATCGCCGGGCCGGGACAGGAGCCTACGAGCAGTACTTC CSARDRRAGTGAYEQYF
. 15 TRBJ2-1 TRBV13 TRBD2 TGTGCCAGCAGCTTAACTGGGACTAGAGGCAATGAGCAGTTTTTC CASSLTGTRGNEQFF
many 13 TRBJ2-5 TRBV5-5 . TGTGCCAGCAGGAGGGGCGACGGGGAGACCCAGTACTTC CASRRGDGETQYF
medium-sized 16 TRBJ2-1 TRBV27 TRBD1 TGTGCCAGCAGTAGTGGGACAGACGTTTATTACAATGAGCAGTTCTTC CASSSGTDVYYNEQFF